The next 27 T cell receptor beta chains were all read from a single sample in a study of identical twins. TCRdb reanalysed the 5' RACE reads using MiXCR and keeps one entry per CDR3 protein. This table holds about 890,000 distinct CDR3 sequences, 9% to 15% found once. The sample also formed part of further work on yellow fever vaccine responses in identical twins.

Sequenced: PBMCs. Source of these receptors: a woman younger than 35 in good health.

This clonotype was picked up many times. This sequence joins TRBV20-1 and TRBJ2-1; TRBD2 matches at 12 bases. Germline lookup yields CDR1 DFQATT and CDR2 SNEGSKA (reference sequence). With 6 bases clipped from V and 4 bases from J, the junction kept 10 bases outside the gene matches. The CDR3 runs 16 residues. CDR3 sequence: CSAHTLAGGPYNEQFF. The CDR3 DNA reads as TGCAGTGCGCATACACTAGCGGGGGGCCCTTACAATGAGCAGTTCTTC.

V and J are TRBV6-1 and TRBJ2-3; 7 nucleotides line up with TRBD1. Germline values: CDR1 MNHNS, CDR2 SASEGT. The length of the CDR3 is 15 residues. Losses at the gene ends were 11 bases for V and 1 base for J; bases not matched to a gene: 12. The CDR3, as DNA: TGTGCCGTATTGCCCACAGGGGAAGGCACAGATACGCAGTATTTT. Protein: CAVLPTGEGTDTQYF.

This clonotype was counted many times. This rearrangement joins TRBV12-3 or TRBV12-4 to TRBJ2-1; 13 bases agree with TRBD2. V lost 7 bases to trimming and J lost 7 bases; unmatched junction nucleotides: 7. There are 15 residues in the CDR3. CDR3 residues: CASTLGLAGLNEQFF. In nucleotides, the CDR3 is TGTGCCAGCACCCTGGGACTAGCGGGATTAAATGAGCAGTTCTTC.

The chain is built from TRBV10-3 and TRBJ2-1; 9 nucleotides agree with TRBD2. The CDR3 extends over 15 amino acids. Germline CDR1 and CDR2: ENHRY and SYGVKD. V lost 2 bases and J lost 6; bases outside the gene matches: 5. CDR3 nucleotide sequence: TGTGCCATCAGTGAGATGTTAGCGGGAGCCAATGAGCAGTTCTTC. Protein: CAISEMLAGANEQFF.

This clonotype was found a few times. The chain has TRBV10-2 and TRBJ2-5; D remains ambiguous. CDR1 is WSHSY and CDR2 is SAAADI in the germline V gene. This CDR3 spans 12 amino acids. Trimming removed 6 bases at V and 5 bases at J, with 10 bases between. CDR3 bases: TGCGCCAGCAGAGACAAACTCGAGACCCAGTACTTC. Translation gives CASRDKLETQYF.

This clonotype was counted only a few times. CDR3 residues: CASSPSGETYEQYV. The CDR3 coding sequence is TGTGCCAGCAGCCCTAGCGGGGAAACCTACGAGCAGTACGTC. The V and J genes are TRBV3-1 and TRBJ2-7; 9 positions match TRBD2. CDR1 LGHDT and CDR2 YNNKEL come from the germline V gene (reference sequence). Unmatched junction bases numbered 3, after V lost 4 bases and J lost 2 bases. The CDR3 runs 14 residues.

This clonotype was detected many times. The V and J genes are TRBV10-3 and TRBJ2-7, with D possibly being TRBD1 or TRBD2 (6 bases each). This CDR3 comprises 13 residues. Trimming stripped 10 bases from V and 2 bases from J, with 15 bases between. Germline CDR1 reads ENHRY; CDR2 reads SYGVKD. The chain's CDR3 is CATRTAGPYEQYF. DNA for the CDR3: TGTGCCACCCGGACAGCGGGCCCCTACGAGCAGTACTTC.

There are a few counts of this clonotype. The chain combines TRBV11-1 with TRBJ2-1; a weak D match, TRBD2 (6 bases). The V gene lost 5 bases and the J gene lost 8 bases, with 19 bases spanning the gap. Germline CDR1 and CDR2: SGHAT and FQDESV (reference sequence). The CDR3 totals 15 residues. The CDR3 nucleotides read TGTGCCAGCAGCCCGGGACTCAGAGGTTCCCATGAGCAGTTCTTC. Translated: CASSPGLRGSHEQFF.

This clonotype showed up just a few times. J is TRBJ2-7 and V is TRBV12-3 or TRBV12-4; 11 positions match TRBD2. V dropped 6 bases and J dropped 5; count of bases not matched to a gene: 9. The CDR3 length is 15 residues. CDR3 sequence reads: CASRPQLAGAHEQYF. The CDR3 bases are TGTGCCAGCAGACCTCAACTAGCGGGAGCCCACGAGCAGTACTTC.

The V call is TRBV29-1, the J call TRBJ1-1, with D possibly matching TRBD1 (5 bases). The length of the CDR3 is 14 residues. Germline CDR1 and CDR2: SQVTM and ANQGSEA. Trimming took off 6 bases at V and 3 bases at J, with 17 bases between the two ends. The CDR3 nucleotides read TGCAGCGTCCTAGCAGACAGCAGCGACACTGAAGCTTTCTTT. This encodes CSVLADSSDTEAFF.

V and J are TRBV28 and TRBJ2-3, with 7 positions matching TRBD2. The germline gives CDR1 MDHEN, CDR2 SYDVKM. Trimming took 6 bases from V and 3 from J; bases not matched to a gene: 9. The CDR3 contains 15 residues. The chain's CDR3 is CASRPPAGDTDTQYF. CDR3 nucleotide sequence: TGTGCCAGCAGACCTCCGGCGGGAGATACAGATACGCAGTATTTT.

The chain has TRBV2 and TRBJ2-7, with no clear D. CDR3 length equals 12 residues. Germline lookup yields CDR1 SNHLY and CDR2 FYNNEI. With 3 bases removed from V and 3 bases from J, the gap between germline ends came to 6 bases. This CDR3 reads CASSDENYEQYF. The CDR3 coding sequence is TGTGCCAGCAGTGACGAAAACTACGAGCAGTACTTC.

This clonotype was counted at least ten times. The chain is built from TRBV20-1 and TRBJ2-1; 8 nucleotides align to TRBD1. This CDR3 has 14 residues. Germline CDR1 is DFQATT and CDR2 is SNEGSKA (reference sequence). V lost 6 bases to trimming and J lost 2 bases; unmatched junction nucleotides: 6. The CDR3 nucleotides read TGCAGTGCCTTGGACAGGGCCCCCTACAATGAGCAGTTCTTC. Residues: CSALDRAPYNEQFF.

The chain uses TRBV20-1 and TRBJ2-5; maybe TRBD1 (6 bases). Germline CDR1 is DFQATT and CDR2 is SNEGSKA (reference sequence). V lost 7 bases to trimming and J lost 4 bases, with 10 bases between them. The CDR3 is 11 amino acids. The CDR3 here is CSVVQGETQYF. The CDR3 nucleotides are TGCAGTGTGGTACAGGGAGAGACCCAGTACTTC.

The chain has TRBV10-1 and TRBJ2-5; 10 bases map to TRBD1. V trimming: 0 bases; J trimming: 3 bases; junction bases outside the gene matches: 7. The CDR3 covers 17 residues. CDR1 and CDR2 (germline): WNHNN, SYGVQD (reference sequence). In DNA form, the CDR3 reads TGCGCCAGCAGTGAGTCGCTAGGGACAGGGGCCGAAGAGACCCAGTACTTC. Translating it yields CASSESLGTGAEETQYF.

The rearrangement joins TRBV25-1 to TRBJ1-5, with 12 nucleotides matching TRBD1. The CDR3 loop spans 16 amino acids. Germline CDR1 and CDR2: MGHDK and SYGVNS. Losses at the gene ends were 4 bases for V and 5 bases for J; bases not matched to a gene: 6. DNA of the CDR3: TGTGCCAGCAGTGGCGGGACAGGGGGCGAGGATCAGCCCCAGCATTTT. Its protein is CASSGGTGGEDQPQHF. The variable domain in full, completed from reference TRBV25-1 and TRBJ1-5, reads EADIYQTPRYLVIGTGKKITLECSQTMGHDKMYWYQQDPGMELHLIHYSYGVNSTEKGDLSSESTVSRIRTEHFPLTLESARPSHTSQYLCASSGGTGGEDQPQHFGDGTRLSIL.

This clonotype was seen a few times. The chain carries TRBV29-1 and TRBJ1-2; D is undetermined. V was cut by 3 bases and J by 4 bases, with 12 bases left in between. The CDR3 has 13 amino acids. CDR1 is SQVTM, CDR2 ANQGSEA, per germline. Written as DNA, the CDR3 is TGCAGCGTTGATGATCGGCTGAGCTATGGCTACACCTTC. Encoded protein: CSVDDRLSYGYTF.

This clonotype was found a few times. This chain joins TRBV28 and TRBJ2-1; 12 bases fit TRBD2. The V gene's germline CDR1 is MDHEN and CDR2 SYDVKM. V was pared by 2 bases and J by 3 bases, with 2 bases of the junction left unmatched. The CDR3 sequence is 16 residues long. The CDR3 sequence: CASSLGLAGYYNEQFF. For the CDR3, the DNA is TGTGCCAGCAGTTTAGGACTAGCGGGGTACTACAATGAGCAGTTCTTC. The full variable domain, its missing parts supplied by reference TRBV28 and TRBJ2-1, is DVKVTQSSRYLVKRTGEKVFLECVQDMDHENMFWYRQDPGLGLRLIYFSYDVKMKEKGDIPEGYSVSREKKERFSLILESASTNQTSMYLCASSLGLAGYYNEQFFGPGTRLTVL.

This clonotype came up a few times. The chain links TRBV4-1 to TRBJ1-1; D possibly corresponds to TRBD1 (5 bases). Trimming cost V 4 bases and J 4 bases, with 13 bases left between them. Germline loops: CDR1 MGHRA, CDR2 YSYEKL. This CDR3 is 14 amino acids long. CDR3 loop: CASSLSRAATEAFF. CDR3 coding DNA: TGCGCCAGCAGCCTAAGCAGGGCGGCCACTGAAGCTTTCTTT.

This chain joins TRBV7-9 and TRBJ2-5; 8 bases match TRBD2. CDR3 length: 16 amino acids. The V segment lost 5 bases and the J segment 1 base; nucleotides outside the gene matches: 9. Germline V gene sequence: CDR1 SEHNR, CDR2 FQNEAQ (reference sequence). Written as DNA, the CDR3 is TGTGCCAGCAGCCCCGGGGGACTAGGGATCCAAGAGACCCAGTACTTC. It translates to CASSPGGLGIQETQYF.

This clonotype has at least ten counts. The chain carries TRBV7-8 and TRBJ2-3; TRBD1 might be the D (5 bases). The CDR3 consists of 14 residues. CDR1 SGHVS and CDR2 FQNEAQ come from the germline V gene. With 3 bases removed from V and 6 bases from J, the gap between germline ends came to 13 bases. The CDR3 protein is CASSLDIARDTQYF. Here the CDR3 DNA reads TGTGCCAGCAGCTTGGACATCGCCCGGGATACGCAGTATTTT.

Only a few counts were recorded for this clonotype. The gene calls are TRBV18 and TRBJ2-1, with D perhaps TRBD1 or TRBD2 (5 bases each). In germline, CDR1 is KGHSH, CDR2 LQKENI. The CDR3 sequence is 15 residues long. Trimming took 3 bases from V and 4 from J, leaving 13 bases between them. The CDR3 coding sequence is TGTGCCAGCTCACCCCAGGGTGGGGGATACAATGAGCAGTTCTTC. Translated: CASSPQGGGYNEQFF.

CDR3 amino acids: CASSRWDPTDTQYF. CDR3 bases: TGTGCCAGCAGTCGATGGGATCCCACAGATACGCAGTATTTT. V is TRBV11-2 and J is TRBJ2-3; no firm D call. Germline V CDR1 and CDR2: SGHAT, FQNNGV. CDR3 size: 14 residues. Trimming took 6 bases from V and 2 from J, leaving 12 bases between them.

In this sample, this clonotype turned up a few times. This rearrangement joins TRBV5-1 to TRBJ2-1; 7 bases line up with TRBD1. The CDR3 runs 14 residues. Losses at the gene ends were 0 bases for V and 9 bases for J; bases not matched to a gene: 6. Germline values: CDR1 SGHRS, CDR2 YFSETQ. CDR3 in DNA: TGCGCCAGCAGCTTGGGTAGAGGGGGCGGTGAGCAGTTCTTC. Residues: CASSLGRGGGEQFF.

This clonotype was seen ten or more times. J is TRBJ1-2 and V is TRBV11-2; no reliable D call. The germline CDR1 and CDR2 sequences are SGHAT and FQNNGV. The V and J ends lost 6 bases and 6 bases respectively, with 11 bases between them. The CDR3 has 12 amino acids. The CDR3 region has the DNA TGTGCCAGCAGTCCGAATCCCCATGGCTACACCTTC. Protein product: CASSPNPHGYTF.

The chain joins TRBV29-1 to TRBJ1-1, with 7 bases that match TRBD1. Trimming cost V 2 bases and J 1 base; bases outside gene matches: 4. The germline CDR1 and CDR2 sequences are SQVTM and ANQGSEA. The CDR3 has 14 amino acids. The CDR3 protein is CSVELGGRNTEAFF. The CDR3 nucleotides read TGCAGCGTTGAACTAGGGGGCAGGAACACTGAAGCTTTCTTT.

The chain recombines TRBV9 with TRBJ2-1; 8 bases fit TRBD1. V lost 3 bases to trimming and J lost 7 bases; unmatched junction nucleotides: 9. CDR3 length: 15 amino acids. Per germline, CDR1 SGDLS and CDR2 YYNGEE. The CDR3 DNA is TGTGCCAGCAGCGACTTGGGACAGGTTTGGAATGAGCAGTTCTTC. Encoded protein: CASSDLGQVWNEQFF.